The T cell receptor beta chain described here comes from a study of technical replicates of blood from a handful of donors. The V and J ends lost 3 bases and 6 bases respectively, with 9 bases between them. The CDR3 extends over 13 amino acids. The germline V gene has CDR1 SGHDT and CDR2 YYEEEE. Produced via immunoSEQ multiplex PCR; TCRdb's table is partial and in-frame only. The sample yields more than 65,000 clones, roughly 94% seen once. The clonotype originates from a human donor in good health. The sequenced sample consisted of T cells isolated from PBMCs. The J gene is TRBJ2-2, the V gene TRBV5-6, with D maybe TRBD2 (6 bases). CDR3 nucleotide sequence: TGTGCCAGCAGCTGGGGGGTGGCCGGGGAGCTGTTTTTT. Its translation is CASSWGVAGELFF.